The clone carrying this TCR beta chain was recorded many times. Its antigen is still unknown. The output of every sequencing run, over 190 million TCR-beta sequences, came from 15-18 subjects. TCRdb recomputed calls from the 5' RACE reads with MiXCR, one row per CDR3 protein. The sample has around 15,000 distinct CDR3 sequences, around 3.4% seen once. This sample stems from a study of neurological immune-mediated disorders. Study-wide results and caveats: HTLV-1-associated myelopathy showed the most TCR clonal expansion; multiple sclerosis the least, below healthy controls.

The CDR3 extends over 13 amino acids. V trimming: 2 bases; J trimming: 1 base; junction bases outside the gene matches: 2. CDR1 is SQVTM, CDR2 ANQGSEA, per germline. Sorted libraries used approximately 910,000 CD4+ or CD8+ T cells. V is TRBV29-1 and J is TRBJ2-7; 7 bases agree with TRBD1. The receptor's source is a woman aged 40 to 50 in good health. The sequencing input was CD8+ T cells from blood. CDR3 region: CSVETGESYEQYF. For the CDR3, the DNA is TGCAGCGTTGAAACAGGGGAGTCCTACGAGCAGTACTTC.